This section outlines one T cell receptor (beta chain) sequence together with its context. V lost 5 bases, J lost 7 bases, and 12 bases lay in between. The CDR3 loop spans 13 amino acids. Looked up from germline, CDR1 is MNHEY and CDR2 is SMNVEV (reference sequence). This entry comes from a study of blood T cells in healthy people across ages. Primed by a sample-barcoded 5' primer and a J-beta primer mix, a second PCR proceeded for 7 to 11 cycles. TCRdb reprocessed the 5' RACE reads via MiXCR and lists one record per CDR3 protein. The data contain 1,500,000 or so distinct CDR3 sequences, approximately 63% of them singletons.

The clonotype originates from a man aged 18 to 29 in good health. V gene TRBV27 combines with J gene TRBJ2-1; D possibly corresponds to TRBD2 (6 bases). Sequencing used blood. CDR3 sequence: CASSGSGRNEQFF. The CDR3 bases are TGTGCCAGCAGTGGAAGCGGGCGGAATGAGCAGTTCTTC.